This TCR beta chain was recorded in a study of early T cells in non-severe SARS-CoV-2 infection. The germline V gene has CDR1 DFQATT and CDR2 SNEGSKA (reference sequence). This CDR3 comprises 12 residues. A single record per CDR3 protein comes from TCRdb applying MiXCR to the 5' RACE reads. The sample holds 30,000 to 40,000 distinct CDR3 sequences, about 8% seen once. As concerns this clonotype: One junction end does not reproduce the germline sequence, and a read error may be involved.

The receptor was derived from an adult who was a healthcare worker with PCR-confirmed SARS-CoV-2 infection or an uninfected control (not recorded which). The chain employs TRBV20-1 and TRBJ1-2; 7 bases are a match to TRBD1. The sequencing used whole blood, collected at baseline. In DNA form, the CDR3 reads TGCAGCGCTAGAGATCAGGGGGACGACTACACCTTC. It specifies CSARDQGDDYTF.